This T cell receptor beta chain was obtained from a study of blood T cell repertoires in COVID-19. About the research overall: The United States, Italy and Spain were the sources of the acute and convalescent COVID-19 samples. The cDNA or gDNA used as material had been derived from T cells, B-cell-depleted T cells, or PBMCs.

Authors' methods: Estimates of nucleated cell counts were drawn from the amplification of reference gene primers. Here immunoSEQ multiplex PCR was the method, and the copy in TCRdb shows in-frame clones only, minus some. That table supplies the V and J calls and clone size; D and trimming were determined from the DNA. The data show 250,000 to 400,000 clones, roughly 84% seen once. In germline, CDR1 is SGHRS, CDR2 YFSETQ. The length of the CDR3 is 15 residues. Trimming pared 0 bases from V and 6 bases from J, leaving 15 bases between. The rearrangement uses TRBV5-1 and TRBJ1-2; unclear D gene. Sequencing was carried out using peripheral blood. The receptor comes from a man aged 50-60 years with active or convalescent COVID-19. This CDR3 is CASSLAVRVGDGYTF. CDR3 coding DNA: TGCGCCAGCAGCTTGGCCGTTAGGGTGGGAGATGGCTACACCTTC.